This T cell receptor beta chain was identified in a study of CD4+ T cells in melanoma. Study observations and caveats: In melanoma, neoantigen-specific CD4+ T cells reportedly differed in differentiation state. A reported correlation linked neoantigen-specific CD4+ T cells to CD8+, macrophage and B cell function.

Some clones are missing from TCRdb's copy, which holds only in-frame ones; the method was immunoSEQ multiplex PCR. Of thousands of clones in the sample, 52% are singletons; the top ten hold around 17%. Turning to this clone: As yet, its antigen is unknown.

V trimming: 3 bases; J trimming: 2 bases; junction bases outside the gene matches: 10. Germline V gene lookup returns CDR1 SGHRS and CDR2 YFSETQ. This CDR3 is built from 16 residues. The sequence was collected from a human donor with melanoma. The sequencing input was cells from a culture (not recorded whether cultured in vitro). This sequence joins TRBV5-1 and TRBJ2-7; TRBD2 matches at 8 bases. DNA of the CDR3: TGCGCCAGCAGCTCCCCCGGGGGGGCGGTCCCCTACGAGCAGTACTTC. Encoded protein: CASSSPGGAVPYEQYF.